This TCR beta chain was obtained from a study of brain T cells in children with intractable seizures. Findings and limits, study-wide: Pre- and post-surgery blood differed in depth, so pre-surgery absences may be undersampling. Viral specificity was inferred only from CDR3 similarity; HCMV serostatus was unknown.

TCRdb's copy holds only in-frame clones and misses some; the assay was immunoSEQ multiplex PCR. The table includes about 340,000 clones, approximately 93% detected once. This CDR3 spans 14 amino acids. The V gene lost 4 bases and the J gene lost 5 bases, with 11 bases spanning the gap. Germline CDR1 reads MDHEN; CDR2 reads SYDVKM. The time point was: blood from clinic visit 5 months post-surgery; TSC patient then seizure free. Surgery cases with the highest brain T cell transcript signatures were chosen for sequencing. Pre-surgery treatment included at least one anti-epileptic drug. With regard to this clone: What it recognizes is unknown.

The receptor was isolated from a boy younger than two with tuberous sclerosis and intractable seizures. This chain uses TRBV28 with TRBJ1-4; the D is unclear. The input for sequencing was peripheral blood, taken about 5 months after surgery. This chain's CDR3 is CASSSTEVNEKLFF. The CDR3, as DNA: TGTGCCAGCAGTTCAACAGAAGTAAATGAAAAACTGTTTTTT.